This TCR beta chain was sequenced during a study of blood T cell repertoires in COVID-19. Study-level background: Acute-phase and convalescent COVID-19 samples originated in the United States, Italy and Spain. From T cells, B-cell-depleted T cells, or PBMCs came the material, which was cDNA or gDNA.

Study processing details: Amplification with reference gene primers provided the estimates of nucleated cell counts. Sequencing was performed with immunoSEQ multiplex PCR; in TCRdb, only in-frame clones are kept and a portion is missing. The DNA gave D and trimming, while V, J and clone size come from that table. The sample comprises roughly 200,000 clones, 90% of which are singletons, and 0.5% to 0.75% rests with the top ten. The CDR3 runs 15 residues. CDR1 and CDR2 from the germline V gene are SGHTA and FQGTGA. Trimming cost V 2 bases and J 4 bases, with 15 bases left between them. Sequenced sample: peripheral blood. V and J are TRBV7-3 and TRBJ2-7, with D perhaps TRBD1 (6 bases). The source is a man between 45 and 60 years old with acute or convalescent COVID-19. The CDR3 sequence: CASSLSPDRSYEQYF. The CDR3 DNA is TGTGCCAGCAGCTTATCCCCTGACAGGTCGTACGAGCAGTACTTC. Full variable domain (remainder filled in from reference TRBV7-3 and TRBJ2-7): GAGVSQTPSNKVTEKGKYVELRCDPISGHTALYWYRQSLGQGPEFLIYFQGTGAADDSGLPNDRFFAVRPEGSVSTLKIQRTERGDSAVYLCASSLSPDRSYEQYFGPGTRLTVT.